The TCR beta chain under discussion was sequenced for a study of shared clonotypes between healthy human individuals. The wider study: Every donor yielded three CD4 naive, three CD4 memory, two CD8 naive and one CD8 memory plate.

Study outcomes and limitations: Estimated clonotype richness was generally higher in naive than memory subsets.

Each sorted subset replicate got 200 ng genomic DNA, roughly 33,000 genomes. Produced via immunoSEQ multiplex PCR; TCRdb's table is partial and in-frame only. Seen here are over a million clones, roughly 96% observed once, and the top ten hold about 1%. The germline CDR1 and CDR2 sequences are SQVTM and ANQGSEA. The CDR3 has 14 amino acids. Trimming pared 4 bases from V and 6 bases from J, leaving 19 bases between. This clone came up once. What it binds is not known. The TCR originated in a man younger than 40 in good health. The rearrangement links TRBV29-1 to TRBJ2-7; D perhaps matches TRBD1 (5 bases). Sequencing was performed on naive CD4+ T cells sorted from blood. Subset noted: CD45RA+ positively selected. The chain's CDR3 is CSVAPLGRVGEQYF. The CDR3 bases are TGCAGCGTTGCCCCCCTAGGCAGGGTGGGCGAGCAGTACTTC.